The clone carrying this TCR beta chain was found once. This sample was included in a study of blood T cell repertoires in COVID-19. Trimming left V 3 bases short and J 3 bases short, with 15 bases between. The CDR3 is 15 amino acids. Germline lookup yields CDR1 SGDLS and CDR2 YYNGEE. Sequenced by immunoSEQ multiplex PCR; TCRdb stores in-frame clones only, minus some. Among about 280,000 clones listed, around 85% were seen once. Cohort 3 recovery required two negative PCRs, clearance, or symptom resolution. The V gene is TRBV9, the J gene TRBJ1-2; TRBD1 is a possible D gene (6 bases). Sequenced input: PBMCs or T cells enriched from blood (not recorded which). The TCR sequence derives from a woman aged 45-65 years who had recovered from COVID-19. DNA for the CDR3: TGTGCCAGCAGCGCCGTAACAGGGAACCACTATGGCTACACCTTC. It translates to CASSAVTGNHYGYTF.